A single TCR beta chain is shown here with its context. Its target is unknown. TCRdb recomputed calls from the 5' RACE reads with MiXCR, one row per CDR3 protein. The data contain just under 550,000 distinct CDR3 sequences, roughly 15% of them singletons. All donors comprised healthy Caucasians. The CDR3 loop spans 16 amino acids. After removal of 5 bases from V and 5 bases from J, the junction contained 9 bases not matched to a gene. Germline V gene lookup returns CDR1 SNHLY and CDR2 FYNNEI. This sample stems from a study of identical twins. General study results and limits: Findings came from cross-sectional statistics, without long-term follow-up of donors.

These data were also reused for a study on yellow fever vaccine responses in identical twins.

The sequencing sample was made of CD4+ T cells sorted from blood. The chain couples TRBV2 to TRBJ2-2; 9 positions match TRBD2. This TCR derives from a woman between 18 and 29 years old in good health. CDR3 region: CASSPGTSLITGELFF. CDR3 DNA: TGTGCCAGCAGTCCTGGGACTAGCCTGATAACCGGGGAGCTGTTTTTT.